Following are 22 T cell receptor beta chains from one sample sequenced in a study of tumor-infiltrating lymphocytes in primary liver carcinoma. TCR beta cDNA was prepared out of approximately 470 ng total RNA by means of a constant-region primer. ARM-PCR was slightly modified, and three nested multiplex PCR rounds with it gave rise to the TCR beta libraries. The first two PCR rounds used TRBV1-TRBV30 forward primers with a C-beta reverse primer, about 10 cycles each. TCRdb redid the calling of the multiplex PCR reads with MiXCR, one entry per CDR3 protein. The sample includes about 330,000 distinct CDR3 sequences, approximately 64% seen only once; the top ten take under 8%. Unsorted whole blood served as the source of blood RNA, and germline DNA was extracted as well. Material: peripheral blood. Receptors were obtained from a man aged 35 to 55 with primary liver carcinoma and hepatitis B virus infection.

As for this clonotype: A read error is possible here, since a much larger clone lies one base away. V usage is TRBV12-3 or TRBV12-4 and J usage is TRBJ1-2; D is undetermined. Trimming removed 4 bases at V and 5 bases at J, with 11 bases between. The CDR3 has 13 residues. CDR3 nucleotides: TGTGCCAGCAGTTGGACGGTGCCGTATGGCTACACCTTC. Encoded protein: CASSWTVPYGYTF.

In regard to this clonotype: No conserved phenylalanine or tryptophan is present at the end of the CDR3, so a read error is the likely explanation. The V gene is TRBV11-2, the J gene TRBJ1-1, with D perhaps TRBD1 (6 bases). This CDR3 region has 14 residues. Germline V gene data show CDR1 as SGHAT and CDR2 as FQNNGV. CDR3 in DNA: TGTGCCAGCAGCTTAGCCGGGGGCGGCACTGGAGCTTTCTAT. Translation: CASSLAGGGTGAFY.

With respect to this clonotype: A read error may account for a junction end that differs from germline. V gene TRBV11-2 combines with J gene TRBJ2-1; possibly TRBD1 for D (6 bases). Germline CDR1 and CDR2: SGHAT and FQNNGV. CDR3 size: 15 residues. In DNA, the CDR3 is TGTGCCAGCAGCTTGGAACAGGGTCTCTACCATGAGCACTTCTTC. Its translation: CASSLEQGLYHEHFF.

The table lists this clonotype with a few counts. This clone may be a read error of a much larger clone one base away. The CDR3 nucleotides are TGTGCCAGCAGTTATACCTCCTACAAGCAGTACTTC. Residues: CASSYTSYKQYF. This rearrangement joins TRBV6-6 to TRBJ2-7; D is uncertain. CDR1 is MNHNY, CDR2 SVGAGI, per germline (reference sequence). The CDR3 has 12 amino acids.

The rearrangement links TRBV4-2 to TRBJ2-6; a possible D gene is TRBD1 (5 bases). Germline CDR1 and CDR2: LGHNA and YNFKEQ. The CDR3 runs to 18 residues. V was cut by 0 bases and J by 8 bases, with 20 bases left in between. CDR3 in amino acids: CASSQDITGYSGTNVLTF. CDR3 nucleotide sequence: TGTGCCAGCAGCCAAGATATTACCGGTTACTCAGGGACCAACGTCCTGACTTTC.

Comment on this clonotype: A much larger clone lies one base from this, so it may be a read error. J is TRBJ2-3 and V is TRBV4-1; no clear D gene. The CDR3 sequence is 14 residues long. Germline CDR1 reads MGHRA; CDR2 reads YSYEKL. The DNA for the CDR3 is TGCGCCGGCAGCCGCCGTACTAGCACAGATACGCAGTATTTT. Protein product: CAGSRRTSTDTQYF.

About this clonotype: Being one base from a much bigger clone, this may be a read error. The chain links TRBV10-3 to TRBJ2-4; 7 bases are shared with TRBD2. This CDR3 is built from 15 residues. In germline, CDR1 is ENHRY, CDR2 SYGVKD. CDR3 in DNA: TGTGCCACCGAAGGGGCGGCGGGAGCCGAAAACATTCAGTACTTC. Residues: CATEGAAGAENIQYF.

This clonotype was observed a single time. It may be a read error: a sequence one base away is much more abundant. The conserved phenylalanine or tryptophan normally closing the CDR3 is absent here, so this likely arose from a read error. The CDR3 sequence: CASSYGMSNQPQHY. Written as DNA, the CDR3 is TGTGCCAGCAGTTACGGGATGAGCAATCAGCCCCAGCATTAT. V and J are TRBV6-5 and TRBJ1-5; D ambiguous. Trimming left V 2 bases short and J 1 base short, with 6 bases between. In germline, CDR1 is MNHEY, CDR2 SVGAGI. The CDR3 loop spans 14 amino acids.

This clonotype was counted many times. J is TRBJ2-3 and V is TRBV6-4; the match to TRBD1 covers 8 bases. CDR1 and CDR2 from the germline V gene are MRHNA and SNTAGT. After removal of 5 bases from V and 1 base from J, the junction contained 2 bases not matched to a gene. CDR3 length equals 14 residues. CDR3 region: CASSPGQGTDTQYF. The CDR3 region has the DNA TGTGCCAGCAGTCCGGGACAGGGCACAGATACGCAGTATTTT.

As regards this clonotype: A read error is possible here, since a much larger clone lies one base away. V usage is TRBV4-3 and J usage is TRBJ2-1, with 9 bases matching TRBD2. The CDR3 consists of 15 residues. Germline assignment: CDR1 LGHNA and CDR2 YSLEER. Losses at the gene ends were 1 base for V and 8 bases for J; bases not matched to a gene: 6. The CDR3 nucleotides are TGCGCCAGCAGCCAAGGTAGCGGGAGAATGTATGAGCAGTTCTTC. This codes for CASSQGSGRMYEQFF.

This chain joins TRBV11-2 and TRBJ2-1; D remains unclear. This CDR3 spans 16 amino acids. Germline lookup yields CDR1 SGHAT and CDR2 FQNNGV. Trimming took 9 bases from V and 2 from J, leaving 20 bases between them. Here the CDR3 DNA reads TGTGCCAGGAGCACCACCCCGCTCGGTGCCTACAATGAGCAGTTCTTC. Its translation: CARSTTPLGAYNEQFF.

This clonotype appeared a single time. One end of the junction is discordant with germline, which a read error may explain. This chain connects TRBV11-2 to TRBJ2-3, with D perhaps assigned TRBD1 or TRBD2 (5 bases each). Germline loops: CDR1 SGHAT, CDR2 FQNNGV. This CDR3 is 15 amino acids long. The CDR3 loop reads CASSLELGRPDTHYF. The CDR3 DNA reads TGTGCCAGCAGCCTAGAACTGGGACGACCTGATACGCACTATTTT. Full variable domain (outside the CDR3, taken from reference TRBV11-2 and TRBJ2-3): EAGVAQSPRYKIIEKRQSVAFWCNPISGHATLYWYQQILGQGPKLLIQFQNNGVVDDSQLPKDRFSAERLKGVDSTLKIQPAKLEDSAVYLCASSLELGRPDTHYFGPGTRLTVL.

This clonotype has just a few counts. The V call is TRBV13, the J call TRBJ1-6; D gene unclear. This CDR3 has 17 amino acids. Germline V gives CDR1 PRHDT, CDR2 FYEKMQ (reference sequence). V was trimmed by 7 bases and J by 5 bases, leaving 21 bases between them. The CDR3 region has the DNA TGTGCCAGCACCCCCTCGGCGGCCGGGCTTCATAATTCACCCCTCCACTTT. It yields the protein CASTPSAAGLHNSPLHF.

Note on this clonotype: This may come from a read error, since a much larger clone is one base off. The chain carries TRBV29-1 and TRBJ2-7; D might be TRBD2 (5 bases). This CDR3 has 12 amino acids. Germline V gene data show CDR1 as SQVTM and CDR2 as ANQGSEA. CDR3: CSAEGYSYVQYF. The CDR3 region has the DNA TGCAGCGCCGAGGGTTACTCCTACGTGCAGTACTTC.

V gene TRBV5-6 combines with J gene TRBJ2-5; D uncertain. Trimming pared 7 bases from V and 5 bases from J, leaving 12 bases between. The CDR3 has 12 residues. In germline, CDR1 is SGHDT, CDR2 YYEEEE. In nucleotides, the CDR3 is TGTGCCAGCGGCTGGGGTGGGGAGACCCAGTACTTC. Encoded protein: CASGWGGETQYF.

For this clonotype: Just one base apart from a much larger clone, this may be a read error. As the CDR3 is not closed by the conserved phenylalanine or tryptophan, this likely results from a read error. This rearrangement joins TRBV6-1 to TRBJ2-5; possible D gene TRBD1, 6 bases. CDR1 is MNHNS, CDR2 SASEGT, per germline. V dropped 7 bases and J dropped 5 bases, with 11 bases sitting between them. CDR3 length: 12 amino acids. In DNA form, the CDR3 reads TGTGCCAGCATTGGGGGCCAGGAGACCCAGTACCTC. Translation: CASIGGQETQYL.

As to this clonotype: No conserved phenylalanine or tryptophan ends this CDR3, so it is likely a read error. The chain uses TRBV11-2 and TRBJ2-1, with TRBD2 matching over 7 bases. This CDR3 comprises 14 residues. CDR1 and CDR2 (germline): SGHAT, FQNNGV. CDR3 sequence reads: CPSSLVWGGNEQFL. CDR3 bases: TGTCCCAGCAGCTTAGTTTGGGGGGGCAATGAGCAGTTCCTC.

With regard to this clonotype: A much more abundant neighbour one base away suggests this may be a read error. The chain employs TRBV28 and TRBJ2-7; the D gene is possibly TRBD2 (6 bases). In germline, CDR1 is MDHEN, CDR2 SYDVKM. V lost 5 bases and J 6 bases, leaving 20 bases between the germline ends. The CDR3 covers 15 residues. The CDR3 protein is CASSRNGSGTSEQYF. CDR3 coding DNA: TGTGCCAGCAGTCGTAACGGGAGTGGGACTTCCGAGCAGTACTTC.

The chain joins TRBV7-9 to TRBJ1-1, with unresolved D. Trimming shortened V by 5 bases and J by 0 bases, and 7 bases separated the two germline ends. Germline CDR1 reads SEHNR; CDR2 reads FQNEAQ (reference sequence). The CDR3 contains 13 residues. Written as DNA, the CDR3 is TGTGCCAGCAGCCCTTTGATGAACACTGAAGCTTTCTTT. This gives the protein CASSPLMNTEAFF.

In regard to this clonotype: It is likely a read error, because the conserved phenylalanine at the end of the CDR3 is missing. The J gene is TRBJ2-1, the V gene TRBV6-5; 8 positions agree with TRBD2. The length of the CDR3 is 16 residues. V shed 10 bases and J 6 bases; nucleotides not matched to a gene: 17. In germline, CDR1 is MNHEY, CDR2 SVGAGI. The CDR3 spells CANSRPGVAGSNEQFS. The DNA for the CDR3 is TGTGCCAACAGCCGCCCTGGAGTAGCGGGATCCAATGAGCAGTTCTCC.

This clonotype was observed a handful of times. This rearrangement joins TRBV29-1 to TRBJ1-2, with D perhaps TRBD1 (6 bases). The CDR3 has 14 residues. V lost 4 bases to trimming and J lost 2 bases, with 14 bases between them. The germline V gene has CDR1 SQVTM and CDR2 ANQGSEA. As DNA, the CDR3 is TGCAGCGTTGGGGAGGGGGGACTCAACTATGGCTACACCTTC. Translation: CSVGEGGLNYGYTF.

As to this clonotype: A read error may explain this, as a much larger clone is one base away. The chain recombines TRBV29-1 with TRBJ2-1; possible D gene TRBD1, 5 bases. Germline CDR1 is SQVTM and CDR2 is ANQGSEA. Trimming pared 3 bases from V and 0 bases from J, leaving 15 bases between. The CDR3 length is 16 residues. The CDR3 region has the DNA TGCAGCGTTGATGGCGAGGAGACAGTCTCCTACAATGAGCAGTTCTTC. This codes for CSVDGEETVSYNEQFF.